The clone carrying this T cell receptor (beta chain) has just one count. TCRB transcripts that were expressed got sequenced, as all of the isolated RNA had been reverse transcribed. Profiling relied on immunoSEQ multiplex PCR, and the TCRdb table lists in-frame clones only, not all of them. Among 500,000 to 700,000 clones, 15% were seen once, and the ten largest hold approximately 0.099%. These data belong to a study of beta chain features in type 1 diabetes. In germline, CDR1 is SQVTM, CDR2 ANQGSEA. The trim removed 6 bases at V and 4 bases at J, leaving 0 bases unmatched. This CDR3 region has 10 residues.

The source of this sequence is a young man in good health. Sequencing used naive CD4+ T cells from blood. The chain couples TRBV29-1 to TRBJ2-7; TRBD1 matches at 7 bases. The CDR3 DNA reads TGCAGCGTGGGACAGTACGAGCAGTACTTC. Translating gives CSVGQYEQYF.